This T cell receptor (beta chain) is drawn from a study of shared T cell receptors in the human thymus. V lost 5 bases and J lost 0, with 14 bases in between. This CDR3 is 15 amino acids long. Looked up from germline, CDR1 is MNHNS and CDR2 is SASEGT. The repertoire was sequenced with immunoSEQ multiplex PCR; TCRdb's copy has only in-frame clones and lacks some. The data hold hundreds of thousands of clones, with approximately 80% observed a single time. These data were also reused for a study on human thymus T cells. This second study says: Having corrective surgery for congenital heart defects, healthy Finnish infants were the ones who donated.

Sequenced: thymocytes. The sequence derives from a boy under two years old with a congenital heart defect. The V call is TRBV6-1, the J call TRBJ2-7; D possibly matches TRBD1 or TRBD2 (6 bases each). CDR3 DNA: TGTGCCAGCAGTCAAGGGGGGCCAAGCTCCTACGAGCAGTACTTC. Its protein product is CASSQGGPSSYEQYF.